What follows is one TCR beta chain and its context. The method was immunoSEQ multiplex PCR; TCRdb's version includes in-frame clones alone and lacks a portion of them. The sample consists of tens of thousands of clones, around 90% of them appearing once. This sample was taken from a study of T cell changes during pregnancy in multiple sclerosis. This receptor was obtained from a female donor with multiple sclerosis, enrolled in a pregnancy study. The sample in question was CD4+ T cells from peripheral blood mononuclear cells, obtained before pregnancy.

The CDR3 coding sequence is TGTGCCAGCAGCTCCCTAAACAGGGGGCCAAACTATAATTCACCCCTCCACTTT. Amino acids: CASSSLNRGPNYNSPLHF. The chain employs TRBV7-8 and TRBJ1-6; 9 nucleotides align to TRBD1. CDR3 length equals 18 residues. Germline CDR1 SGHVS, CDR2 FQNEAQ. V lost 4 bases and J lost 3; bases outside the gene matches: 10.